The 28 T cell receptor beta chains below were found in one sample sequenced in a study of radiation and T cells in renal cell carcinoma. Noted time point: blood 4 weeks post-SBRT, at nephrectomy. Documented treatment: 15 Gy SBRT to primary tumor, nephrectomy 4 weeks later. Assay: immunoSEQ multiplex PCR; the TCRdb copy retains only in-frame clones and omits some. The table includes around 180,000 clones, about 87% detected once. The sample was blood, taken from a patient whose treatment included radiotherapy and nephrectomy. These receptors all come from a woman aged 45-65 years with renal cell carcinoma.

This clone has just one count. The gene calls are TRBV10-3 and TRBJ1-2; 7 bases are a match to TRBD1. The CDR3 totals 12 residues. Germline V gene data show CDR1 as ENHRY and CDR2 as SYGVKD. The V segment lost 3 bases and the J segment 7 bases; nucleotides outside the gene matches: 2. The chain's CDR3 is CAISDQGVGYTF. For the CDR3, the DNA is TGTGCCATCAGTGATCAGGGGGTTGGCTACACCTTC.

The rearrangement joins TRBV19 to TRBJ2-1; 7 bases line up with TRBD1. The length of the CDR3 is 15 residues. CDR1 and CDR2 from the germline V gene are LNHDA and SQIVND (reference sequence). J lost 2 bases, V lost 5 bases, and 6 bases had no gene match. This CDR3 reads CASSQRQGTYNEQFF. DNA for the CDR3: TGTGCCAGTAGTCAGAGACAGGGCACCTACAATGAGCAGTTCTTC.

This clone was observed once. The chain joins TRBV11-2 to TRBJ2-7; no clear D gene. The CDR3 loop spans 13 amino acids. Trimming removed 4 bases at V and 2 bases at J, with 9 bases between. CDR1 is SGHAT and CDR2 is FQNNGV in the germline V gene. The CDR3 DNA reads TGTGCCAGCAGCTCACAAAATCCCTACGAGCAGTACTTC. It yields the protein CASSSQNPYEQYF.

CDR3 DNA sequence: TGTGCCAGCTCAACCTCCAACGACAGGGGTCGTAAGTTCTTC. This translates into CASSTSNDRGRKFF. The chain couples TRBV18 to TRBJ2-1; 8 nucleotides line up with TRBD1. The CDR3 covers 14 residues. V shed 5 bases and J 14 bases; nucleotides not matched to a gene: 14. Germline CDR1 reads KGHSH; CDR2 reads LQKENI.

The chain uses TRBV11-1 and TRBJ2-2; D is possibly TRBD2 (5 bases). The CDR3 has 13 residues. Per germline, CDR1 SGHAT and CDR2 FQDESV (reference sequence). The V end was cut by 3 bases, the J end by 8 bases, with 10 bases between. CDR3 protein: CASSFLASGELFF. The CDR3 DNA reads TGTGCCAGCAGCTTTCTAGCATCGGGGGAGCTGTTTTTT. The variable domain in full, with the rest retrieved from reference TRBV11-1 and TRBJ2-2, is EAEVAQSPRYKITEKSQAVAFWCDPISGHATLYWYRQILGQGPELLVQFQDESVVDDSQLPKDRFSAERLKGVDSTLKIQPAELGDSAMYLCASSFLASGELFFGEGSRLTVL.

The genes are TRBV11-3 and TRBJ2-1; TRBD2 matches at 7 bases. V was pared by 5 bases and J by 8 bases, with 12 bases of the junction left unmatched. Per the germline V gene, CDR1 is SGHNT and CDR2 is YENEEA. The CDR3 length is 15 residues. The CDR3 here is CASSLGGRAGDEQFF. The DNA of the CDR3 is TGTGCCAGCAGCCTGGGAGGGAGGGCAGGTGATGAGCAGTTCTTC.

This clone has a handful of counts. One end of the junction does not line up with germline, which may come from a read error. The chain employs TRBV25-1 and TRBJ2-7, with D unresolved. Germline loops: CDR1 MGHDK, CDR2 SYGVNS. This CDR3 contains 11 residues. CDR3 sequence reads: CASSFSHEQYF. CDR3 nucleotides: TGTGCCAGCTCATTCTCCCACGAGCAGTACTTC.

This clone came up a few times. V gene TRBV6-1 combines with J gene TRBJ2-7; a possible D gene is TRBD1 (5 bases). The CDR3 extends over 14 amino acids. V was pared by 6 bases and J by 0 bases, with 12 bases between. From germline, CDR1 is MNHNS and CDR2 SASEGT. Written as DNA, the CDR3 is TGTGCCAGCAGCTTTAGACAGAGCTCCTACGAGCAGTACTTC. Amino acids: CASSFRQSSYEQYF.

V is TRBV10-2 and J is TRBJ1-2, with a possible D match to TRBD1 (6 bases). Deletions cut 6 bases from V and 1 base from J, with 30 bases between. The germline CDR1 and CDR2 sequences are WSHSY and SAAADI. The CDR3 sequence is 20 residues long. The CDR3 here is CASSPYGTLNLGGVNYGYTF. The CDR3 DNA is TGCGCCAGCAGCCCGTATGGGACATTAAACCTTGGAGGAGTTAACTATGGCTACACCTTC.

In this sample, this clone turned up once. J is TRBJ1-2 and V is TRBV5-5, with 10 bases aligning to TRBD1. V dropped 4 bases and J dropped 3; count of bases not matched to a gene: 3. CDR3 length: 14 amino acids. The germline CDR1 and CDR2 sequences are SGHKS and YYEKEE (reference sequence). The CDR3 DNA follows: TGTGCCAGCAGCGGGGGACAGGGGTACTATGGCTACACCTTC. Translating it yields CASSGGQGYYGYTF.

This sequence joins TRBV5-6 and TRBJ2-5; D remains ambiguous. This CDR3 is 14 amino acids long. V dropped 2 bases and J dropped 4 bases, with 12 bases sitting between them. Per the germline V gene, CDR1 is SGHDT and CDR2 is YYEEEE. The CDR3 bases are TGTGCCAGCAGCTTTTCTCCTTCGGGAGAGACCCAGTACTTC. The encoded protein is CASSFSPSGETQYF.

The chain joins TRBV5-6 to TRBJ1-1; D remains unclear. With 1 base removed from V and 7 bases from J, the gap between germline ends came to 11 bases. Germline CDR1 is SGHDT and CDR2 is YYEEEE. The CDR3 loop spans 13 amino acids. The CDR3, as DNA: TGTGCCAGCAGCTTGCAACTGAACCTTGAAGCTTTCTTT. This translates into CASSLQLNLEAFF.

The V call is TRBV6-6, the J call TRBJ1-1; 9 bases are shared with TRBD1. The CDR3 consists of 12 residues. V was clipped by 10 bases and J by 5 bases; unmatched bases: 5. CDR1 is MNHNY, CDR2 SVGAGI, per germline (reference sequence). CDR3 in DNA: TGTGCCATCGGACAGGGGAGTACTGAAGCTTTCTTT. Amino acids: CAIGQGSTEAFF.

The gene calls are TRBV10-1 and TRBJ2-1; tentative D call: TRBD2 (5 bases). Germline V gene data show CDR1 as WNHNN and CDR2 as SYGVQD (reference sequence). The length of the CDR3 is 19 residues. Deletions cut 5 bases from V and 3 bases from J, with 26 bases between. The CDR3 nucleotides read TGCGCCAGCAGTACCACCGAACTAGGACCGAACCGACGCTACAATGAGCAGTTCTTC. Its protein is CASSTTELGPNRRYNEQFF.

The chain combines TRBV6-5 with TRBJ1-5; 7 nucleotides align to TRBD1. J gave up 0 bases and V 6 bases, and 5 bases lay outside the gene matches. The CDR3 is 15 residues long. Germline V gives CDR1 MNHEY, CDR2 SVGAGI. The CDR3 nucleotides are TGTGCCAGCAGGGGGACAGTTTATAGCAATCAGCCCCAGCATTTT. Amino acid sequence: CASRGTVYSNQPQHF.

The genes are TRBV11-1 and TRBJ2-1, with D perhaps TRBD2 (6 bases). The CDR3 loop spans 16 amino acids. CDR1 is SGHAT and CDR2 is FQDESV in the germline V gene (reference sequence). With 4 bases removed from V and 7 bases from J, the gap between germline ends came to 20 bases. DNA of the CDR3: TGTGCCAGCAGCTCCCCCTCCTCGGGACTCGAAAATGAGCAGTTCTTC. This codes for CASSSPSSGLENEQFF.

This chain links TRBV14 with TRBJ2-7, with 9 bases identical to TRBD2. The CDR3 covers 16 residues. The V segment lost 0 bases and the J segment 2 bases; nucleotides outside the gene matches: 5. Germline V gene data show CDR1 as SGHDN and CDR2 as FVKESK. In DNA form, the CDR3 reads TGTGCCAGCAGCCAAGAATGGCGGGGGGGAGCCTACGAGCAGTACTTC. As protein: CASSQEWRGGAYEQYF.

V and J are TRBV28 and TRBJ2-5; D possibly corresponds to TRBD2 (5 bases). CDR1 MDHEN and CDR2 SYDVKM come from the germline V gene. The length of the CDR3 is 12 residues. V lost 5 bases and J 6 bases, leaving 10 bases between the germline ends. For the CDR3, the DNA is TGTGCCAGCAGTCCCACTAGAAAGACCCAGTACTTC. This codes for CASSPTRKTQYF.

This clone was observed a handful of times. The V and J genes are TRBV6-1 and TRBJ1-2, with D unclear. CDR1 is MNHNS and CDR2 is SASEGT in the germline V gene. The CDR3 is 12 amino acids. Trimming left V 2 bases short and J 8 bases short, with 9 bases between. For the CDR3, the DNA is TGTGCCAGCAGTGAAATGCAGGACGGCTACACCTTC. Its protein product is CASSEMQDGYTF.

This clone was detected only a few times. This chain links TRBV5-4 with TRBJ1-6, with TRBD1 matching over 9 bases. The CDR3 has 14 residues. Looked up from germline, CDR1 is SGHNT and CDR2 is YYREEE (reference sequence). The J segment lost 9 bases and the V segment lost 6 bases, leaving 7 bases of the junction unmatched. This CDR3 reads CASTLTGGGSPLHF. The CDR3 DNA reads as TGTGCCAGCACCCTAACAGGGGGCGGTTCACCCCTCCACTTT. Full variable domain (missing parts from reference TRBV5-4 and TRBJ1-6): ETGVTQSPTHLIKTRGQQVTLRCSSQSGHNTVSWYQQALGQGPQFIFQYYREEENGRGNFPPRFSGLQFPNYSSELNVNALELDDSALYLCASTLTGGGSPLHFGNGTRLTVT.

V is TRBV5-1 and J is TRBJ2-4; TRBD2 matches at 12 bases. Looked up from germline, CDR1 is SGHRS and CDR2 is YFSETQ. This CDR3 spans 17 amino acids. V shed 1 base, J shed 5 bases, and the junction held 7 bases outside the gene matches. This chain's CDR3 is CASSLTLAGGLQNIQYF. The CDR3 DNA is TGCGCCAGCAGCTTGACTCTAGCGGGGGGGCTTCAAAACATTCAGTACTTC.

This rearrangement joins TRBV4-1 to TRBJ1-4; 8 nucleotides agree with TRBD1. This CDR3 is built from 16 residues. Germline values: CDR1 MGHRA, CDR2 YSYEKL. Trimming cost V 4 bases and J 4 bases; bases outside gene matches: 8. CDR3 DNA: TGCGCCAGCAGCCCTCCGGGACAGGCATTTAATGAAAAACTGTTTTTT. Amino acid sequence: CASSPPGQAFNEKLFF.

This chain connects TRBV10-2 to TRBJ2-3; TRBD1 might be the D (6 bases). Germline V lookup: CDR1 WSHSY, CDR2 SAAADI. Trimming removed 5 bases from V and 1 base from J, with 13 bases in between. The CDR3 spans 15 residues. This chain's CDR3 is CASSRGGTRTDTQYF. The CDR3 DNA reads TGCGCCAGCAGTCGTGGGGGCACACGCACAGATACGCAGTATTTT.

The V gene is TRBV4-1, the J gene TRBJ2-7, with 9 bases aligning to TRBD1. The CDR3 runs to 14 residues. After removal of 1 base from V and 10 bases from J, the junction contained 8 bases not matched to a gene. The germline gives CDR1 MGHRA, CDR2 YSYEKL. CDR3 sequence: CASSQAGTGFSQYF. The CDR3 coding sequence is TGCGCCAGCAGCCAAGCAGGGACAGGGTTTTCACAGTACTTC.

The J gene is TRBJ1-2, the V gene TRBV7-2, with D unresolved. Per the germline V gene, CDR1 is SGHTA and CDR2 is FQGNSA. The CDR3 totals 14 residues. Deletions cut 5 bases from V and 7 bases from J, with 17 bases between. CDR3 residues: CASSLQSPQGGYTF. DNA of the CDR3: TGTGCCAGCAGCCTACAGAGTCCCCAAGGTGGCTACACCTTC.

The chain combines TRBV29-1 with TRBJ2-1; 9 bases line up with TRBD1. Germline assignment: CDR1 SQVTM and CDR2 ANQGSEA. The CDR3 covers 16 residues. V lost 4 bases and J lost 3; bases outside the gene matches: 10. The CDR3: CSVVVSGQGIYNEQFF. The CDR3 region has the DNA TGCAGCGTTGTGGTTTCGGGACAGGGTATCTACAATGAGCAGTTCTTC.

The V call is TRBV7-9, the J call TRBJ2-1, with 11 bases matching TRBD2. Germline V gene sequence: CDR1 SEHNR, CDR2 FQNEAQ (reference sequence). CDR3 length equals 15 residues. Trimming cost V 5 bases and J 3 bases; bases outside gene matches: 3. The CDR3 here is CASSGSGGVYNEQFF. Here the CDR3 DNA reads TGTGCCAGCAGCGGTAGCGGGGGGGTCTACAATGAGCAGTTCTTC.

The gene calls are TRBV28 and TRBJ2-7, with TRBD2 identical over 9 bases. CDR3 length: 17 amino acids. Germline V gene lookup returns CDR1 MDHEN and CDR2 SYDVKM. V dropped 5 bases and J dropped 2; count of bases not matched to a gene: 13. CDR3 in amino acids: CASSTHPSSGATYEQYF. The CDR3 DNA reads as TGTGCCAGCAGTACCCACCCCTCTAGCGGGGCAACCTACGAGCAGTACTTC. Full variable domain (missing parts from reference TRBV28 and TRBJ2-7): DVKVTQSSRYLVKRTGEKVFLECVQDMDHENMFWYRQDPGLGLRLIYFSYDVKMKEKGDIPEGYSVSREKKERFSLILESASTNQTSMYLCASSTHPSSGATYEQYFGPGTRLTVT.